This T cell receptor (beta chain) appears in the sequencing data of a study of early T cells in non-severe SARS-CoV-2 infection. The CDR3 totals 17 residues. Germline V gives CDR1 SGHAT, CDR2 FQNNGV. Between the trimmed V and J ends, which lost 5 bases and 5 bases, there was a span of 25 bases. Researchers attached unique molecular identifiers to individual cDNA molecules. One entry per CDR3 protein, called by TCRdb with MiXCR from the 5' RACE reads. The sample includes 80,000 or so distinct CDR3 sequences, more than 5% of them seen just once. The sample was whole blood. This TCR came from an adult who was a healthcare worker with PCR-confirmed SARS-CoV-2 infection or an uninfected control (not recorded which). The chain uses TRBV11-2 and TRBJ2-7, with D maybe TRBD2 (6 bases). Here the CDR3 DNA reads TGTGCCAGCAGCCGAACCCCCACGGGACTTAGTCAGAACGAGCAGTACTTC. Encoded protein: CASSRTPTGLSQNEQYF.